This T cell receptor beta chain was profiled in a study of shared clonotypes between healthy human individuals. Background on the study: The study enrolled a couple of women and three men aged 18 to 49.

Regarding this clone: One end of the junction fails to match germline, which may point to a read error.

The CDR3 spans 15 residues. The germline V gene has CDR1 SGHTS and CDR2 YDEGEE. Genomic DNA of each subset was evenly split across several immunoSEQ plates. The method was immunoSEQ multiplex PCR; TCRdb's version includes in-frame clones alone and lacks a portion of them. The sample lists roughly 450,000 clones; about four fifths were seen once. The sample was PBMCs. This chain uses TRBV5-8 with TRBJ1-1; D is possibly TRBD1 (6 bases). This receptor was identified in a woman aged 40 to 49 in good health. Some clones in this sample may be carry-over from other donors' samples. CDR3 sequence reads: CASSQGRQENTEAFF. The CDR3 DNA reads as TGCGCCAGCAGCCAAGGGAGACAGGAGAACACTGAAGCTTTCTTT.